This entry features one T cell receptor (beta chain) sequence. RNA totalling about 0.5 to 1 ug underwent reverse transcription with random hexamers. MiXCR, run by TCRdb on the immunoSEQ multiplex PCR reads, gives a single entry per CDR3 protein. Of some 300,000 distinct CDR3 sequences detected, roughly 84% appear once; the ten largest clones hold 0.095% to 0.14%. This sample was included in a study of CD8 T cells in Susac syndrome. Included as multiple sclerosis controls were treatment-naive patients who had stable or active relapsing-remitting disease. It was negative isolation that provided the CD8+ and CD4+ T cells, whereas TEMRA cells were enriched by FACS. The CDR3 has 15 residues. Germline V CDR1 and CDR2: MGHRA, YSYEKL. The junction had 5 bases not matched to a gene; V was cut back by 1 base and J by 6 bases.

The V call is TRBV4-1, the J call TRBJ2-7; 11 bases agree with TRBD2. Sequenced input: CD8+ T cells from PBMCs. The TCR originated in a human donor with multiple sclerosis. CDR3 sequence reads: CASSQVSSGRGEQYF. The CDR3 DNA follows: TGCGCCAGCAGCCAAGTCAGTAGCGGGAGGGGCGAGCAGTACTTC.